Each of the 26 T cell receptor beta chains below was sequenced from the same sample in a study of metastatic and nonmetastatic thyroid tumors. Each patient came to thyroid surgery without any prior treatment (of any kind). Using MiXCR, TCRdb reanalyzed the PCR reads. The table has tens of thousands of clones, around 21% seen once. Specimen: blood. These receptors all come from a female donor with papillary thyroid cancer or a benign thyroid nodule (not recorded which). Some clones in this sample may be carry-over from other donors' samples.

CDR3 sequence: CASSLLVGGSYNEQFF. The CDR3 DNA sequence: TGTGCCAGCAGCTTATTGGTGGGAGGCTCCTACAATGAGCAGTTCTTC. The chain carries TRBV11-2 and TRBJ2-1; D is possibly TRBD2 (6 bases). V was trimmed by 2 bases and J by 0 bases, leaving 11 bases between them. Germline V gives CDR1 SGHAT, CDR2 FQNNGV. The CDR3 is made up of 16 amino acids.

This clone was observed many times. The chain recombines TRBV5-4 with TRBJ1-2; D possibly corresponds to TRBD1 (6 bases). V was pared by 2 bases and J by 8 bases, with 13 bases between. Germline V CDR1 and CDR2: SGHNT, YYREEE (reference sequence). The length of the CDR3 is 13 residues. The CDR3 sequence: CASSLPGAGGYTF. The CDR3 DNA reads TGTGCCAGCAGCTTACCAGGGGCGGGGGGCTACACCTTC.

Ten or more counts support this clone. At one of its ends the junction is not consistent with the germline gene, which may arise from a read error. V usage is TRBV10-2 and J usage is TRBJ1-5; TRBD1 matches 7 bases. The CDR3 sequence is 14 residues long. Per germline, CDR1 WSHSY and CDR2 SAAADI. In DNA form, the CDR3 reads TGCGCCAGCAGTGAGACGACAGGGCTTCAGCCCCTGCATTTT. It encodes CASSETTGLQPLHF.

The chain links TRBV5-1 to TRBJ2-7; D unresolved. The CDR3 totals 14 residues. Trimming removed 4 bases from V and 0 bases from J, with 11 bases in between. Germline V lookup: CDR1 SGHRS, CDR2 YFSETQ. CDR3 nucleotide sequence: TGCGCCAGCAGCCCCGGTATCTCCTCCTACGAGCAGTACTTC. It yields the protein CASSPGISSYEQYF. The full variable domain, rest sourced from reference TRBV5-1 and TRBJ2-7, is KAGVTQTPRYLIKTRGQQVTLSCSPISGHRSVSWYQQTPGQGLQFLFEYFSETQRNKGNFPGRFSGRQFSNSRSEMNVSTLELGDSALYLCASSPGISSYEQYFGPGTRLTVT.

This clone has a handful of counts. This sequence joins TRBV28 and TRBJ1-6; D may be TRBD1 (6 bases). V lost 5 bases and J 8 bases, leaving 13 bases between the germline ends. CDR1 is MDHEN, CDR2 SYDVKM, per germline. The CDR3 sequence is 14 residues long. CDR3: CASSTTGRYSPLHF. The CDR3 nucleotides read TGTGCCAGCAGTACGACAGGCCGGTATTCACCCCTCCACTTT.

The sample holds a few counts of this clone. The rearrangement links TRBV6-5 to TRBJ2-2; D is uncertain. The CDR3 loop spans 14 amino acids. Between the trimmed V and J ends, which lost 2 bases and 3 bases, there was a span of 7 bases. From germline, CDR1 is MNHEY and CDR2 SVGAGI. The CDR3 nucleotides read TGTGCCAGCAGTTACGAAGTTTACACCGGGGAGCTGTTTTTT. Translating gives CASSYEVYTGELFF.

This clone appeared many times. The chain carries TRBV30 and TRBJ2-1; D is unresolved. V dropped 2 bases and J dropped 8 bases, with 7 bases sitting between them. This CDR3 is built from 11 residues. In germline, CDR1 is GTSNPN, CDR2 SVGIG (reference sequence). DNA for the CDR3: TGTGCCTGGAGTAGTAACCATGAGCAGTTCTTC. Protein: CAWSSNHEQFF.

This clone has a count of ten or more. The chain couples TRBV20-1 to TRBJ1-1; D not certain. V shed 4 bases and J shed 11 bases, with 5 bases lying between them. The germline V gene has CDR1 DFQATT and CDR2 SNEGSKA (reference sequence). The length of the CDR3 is 8 residues. The CDR3 DNA sequence: TGCAGTGCTATAGGGGCTTTCTTT. This translates into CSAIGAFF.

The chain uses TRBV7-9 and TRBJ1-2; D is unclear. CDR1 is SEHNR, CDR2 FQNEAQ, per germline (reference sequence). The CDR3 is 12 amino acids. The ends were cut back, 1 base at V and 8 bases at J, with 8 bases in the middle. In DNA, the CDR3 is TGTGCCAGCAGCTTAGAACAAGAAGGCTACACCTTC. Its translation: CASSLEQEGYTF. Full variable domain (missing parts from reference TRBV7-9 and TRBJ1-2): DTGVSQNPRHKITKRGQNVTFRCDPISEHNRLYWYRQTLGQGPEFLTYFQNEAQLEKSRLLSDRFSAERPKGSFSTLEIQRTEQGDSAMYLCASSLEQEGYTFGSGTRLTVV.

This clone was picked up many times. The V gene is TRBV14, the J gene TRBJ1-5; 7 nucleotides align to TRBD1. Trimming cost V 4 bases and J 7 bases; bases outside gene matches: 4. This CDR3 contains 13 residues. The germline gives CDR1 SGHDN, CDR2 FVKESK. This CDR3 is CASSRDSLQPQHF. The DNA of the CDR3 is TGTGCCAGCAGCCGGGACAGTTTACAGCCCCAGCATTTT.

This clone has just a few counts. A much bigger clone sits one base away, suggesting this may be a read error. V is TRBV28 and J is TRBJ2-5, with D possibly called TRBD1 or TRBD2 (6 bases each). Germline lookup yields CDR1 MDHEN and CDR2 SYDVKM. CDR3 size: 13 residues. CDR3 in amino acids: CASSRGQKENQYF. The CDR3 DNA reads as TGTGCCAGCAGTCGGGGGCAGAAAGAGAACCAGTACTTC.

This clone was recorded at least ten times. The rearrangement links TRBV19 to TRBJ1-2; a weak D match, TRBD1 (6 bases). CDR1 and CDR2 from the germline V gene are LNHDA and SQIVND (reference sequence). The CDR3 sequence is 14 residues long. The germline V and J ends were trimmed by 6 bases and 4 bases, with 15 bases remaining between them. The CDR3 DNA follows: TGTGCCAGTAGAATTTCCACAGGGAGCTATGGCTACACCTTC. It codes for CASRISTGSYGYTF. The complete variable domain, with remaining parts taken from reference TRBV19 and TRBJ1-2, reads DGGITQSPKYLFRKEGQNVTLSCEQNLNHDAMYWYRQDPGQGLRLIYYSQIVNDFQKGDIAEGYSVSREKKESFPLTVTSAQKNPTAFYLCASRISTGSYGYTFGSGTRLTVV.

A few counts support this clone. The V call is TRBV27, the J call TRBJ2-1; 11 bases line up with TRBD2. J gave up 1 base and V 5 bases, and 10 bases lay outside the gene matches. The CDR3 length is 18 residues. CDR1 is MNHEY, CDR2 SMNVEV, per germline (reference sequence). CDR3 sequence: CASSPRGTSGLSYNEQFF. In nucleotides, the CDR3 is TGTGCCAGCAGTCCTAGGGGGACTAGCGGTTTATCCTACAATGAGCAGTTCTTC.

The sample holds many counts of this clone. V and J are TRBV5-6 and TRBJ2-3; 7 nucleotides agree with TRBD1. J lost 7 bases, V lost 4 bases, and 9 bases had no gene match. Germline CDR1 is SGHDT and CDR2 is YYEEEE. The CDR3 is made up of 14 amino acids. The CDR3 reads CASSIRQGQNTQYF. The CDR3, as DNA: TGTGCCAGCAGCATTCGACAGGGTCAAAATACGCAGTATTTT.

This clone was counted many times. This sequence joins TRBV12-3 or TRBV12-4 and TRBJ2-2; a weak D match, TRBD1 (5 bases). The germline V and J ends were trimmed by 6 bases and 0 bases, with 14 bases remaining between them. CDR3 length: 16 residues. The CDR3 sequence: CASRPDRLANTGELFF. The CDR3 bases are TGTGCCAGCAGACCCGACAGATTAGCGAACACCGGGGAGCTGTTTTTT.

This clone has at least ten counts. The rearrangement links TRBV10-3 to TRBJ2-3, with D perhaps TRBD1 (5 bases). This CDR3 region has 15 residues. V lost 11 bases and J lost 0, with 18 bases in between. Germline V gives CDR1 ENHRY, CDR2 SYGVKD. CDR3 bases: TGTGCCGCAACTCAGACAGCCTCTAGCACAGATACGCAGTATTTT. Translated: CAATQTASSTDTQYF.

J is TRBJ1-2 and V is TRBV20-1, with TRBD1 matching over 7 bases. The J segment lost 2 bases and the V segment lost 4 bases, leaving 7 bases of the junction unmatched. The CDR3 totals 14 residues. Germline lookup yields CDR1 DFQATT and CDR2 SNEGSKA (reference sequence). DNA for the CDR3: TGCAGTGCTACGGAGCCGGGACAGAACTATGGCTACACCTTC. Encoded protein: CSATEPGQNYGYTF.

With regard to this clone: Other DNA variants within this sample encode the same CDR3. The rearrangement uses TRBV5-6 and TRBJ1-2, with 9 bases lining up with TRBD1. After removal of 2 bases from V and 8 bases from J, the junction contained 7 bases not matched to a gene. The CDR3 is 14 residues long. Germline assignment: CDR1 SGHDT and CDR2 YYEEEE. CDR3 bases: TGTGCCAGCAGCTTCGGGACAGGGTTGAACGGCTACACCTTC. Its protein product is CASSFGTGLNGYTF.

This clone appeared a few times. One end of the junction varies from germline; a read error may be responsible. The V call is TRBV19, the J call TRBJ2-1, with TRBD2 matching over 10 bases. This CDR3 spans 13 amino acids. Germline CDR1 and CDR2: LNHDA and SQIVND (reference sequence). The CDR3 loop reads CASSMGTSGEQLF. CDR3 DNA: TGTGCCAGTAGTATGGGAACTAGCGGGGAACAGTTATTC.

This clone has only a few counts. The chain recombines TRBV6-1 with TRBJ2-7; unclear D gene. Trimming took off 3 bases at V and 2 bases at J, with 8 bases between the two ends. Germline V CDR1 and CDR2: MNHNS, SASEGT. This CDR3 is built from 13 residues. The CDR3 region is CASSDRLAYEQYF. The CDR3 DNA is TGTGCCAGCAGTGATCGCTTGGCCTACGAGCAGTACTTC.

This chain links TRBV6-2 or TRBV6-3 with TRBJ2-7; D call uncertain. Trimming removed 8 bases at V and 3 bases at J, with 8 bases between. The CDR3 covers 11 residues. Germline-derived CDR1 and CDR2 are MNHEY and SVGEGT. CDR3 region: CASGRLYEQYF. The CDR3, as DNA: TGTGCCAGCGGCCGGCTCTACGAGCAGTACTTC.

This clone was seen more than once but under ten times. The chain carries TRBV6-4 and TRBJ2-1; D is possibly TRBD1 or TRBD2 (5 bases each). CDR3 size: 16 residues. Looked up from germline, CDR1 is MRHNA and CDR2 is SNTAGT. The CDR3 DNA is TGTGACAGATCCAAATCCGGGACCGAGACCTACAATGAGCAGTTCTTC. Its translation: CDRSKSGTETYNEQFF.

This clone has a count of ten or more. V and J are TRBV5-1 and TRBJ1-2; TRBD1 is a possible D gene (6 bases). Germline V gives CDR1 SGHRS, CDR2 YFSETQ. V lost 1 base and J 7 bases, leaving 11 bases between the germline ends. The CDR3 totals 13 residues. This CDR3 reads CASSLRQGTGYTF. Written as DNA, the CDR3 is TGCGCCAGCAGCTTGAGGCAGGGGACTGGCTACACCTTC.

This rearrangement joins TRBV20-1 to TRBJ1-5; 9 bases are a match to TRBD1. From germline, CDR1 is DFQATT and CDR2 SNEGSKA (reference sequence). This CDR3 has 16 amino acids. The V segment lost 0 bases and the J segment 3 bases; nucleotides outside the gene matches: 6. The CDR3 here is CSARDLWDRVNQPQHF. DNA of the CDR3: TGCAGTGCTAGAGATCTATGGGACAGGGTCAATCAGCCCCAGCATTTT.

This clone appeared a few times. The V and J genes are TRBV30 and TRBJ2-7; no clear D. The CDR3 covers 13 residues. V dropped 2 bases and J dropped 3 bases, with 11 bases sitting between them. CDR1 is GTSNPN, CDR2 SVGIG, per germline (reference sequence). Here the CDR3 reads CAWSLGSDYEQYF. The CDR3, as DNA: TGTGCCTGGAGTCTTGGATCTGACTACGAGCAGTACTTC.

This clone is medium-sized in the sample. V usage is TRBV6-1 and J usage is TRBJ2-1; 7 bases are shared with TRBD2. CDR3 length equals 14 residues. V was pared by 7 bases and J by 4 bases, with 7 bases of the junction left unmatched. CDR1 is MNHNS, CDR2 SASEGT, per germline. DNA of the CDR3: TGTGCCAGCACCCGCGGGAGTAGGTACAATGAGCAGTTCTTC. Amino acid sequence: CASTRGSRYNEQFF.